Detailed here is one T cell receptor beta chain. The antigen is undetermined. Other nucleotide sequences in the sample specify the same CDR3. TCRdb's copy holds only in-frame clones and misses some; the assay was immunoSEQ multiplex PCR. This table holds around 700,000 clones, 60% to 80% found once. The data derive from a study of shared clonotypes between healthy human individuals. Deletions cut 0 bases from V and 5 bases from J, with 9 bases between. The CDR3 has 14 amino acids. Germline assignment: CDR1 SGHRS and CDR2 YFSETQ. General observations from the study: The study drew on few donors, limiting represented genetic and exposure-history diversity.

The sequencing input was memory CD4+ T cells sorted from blood. The subset is: CD45RA-negative fraction. The source is a woman in her 30s in good health. The chain uses TRBV5-1 and TRBJ1-5, with no clear D. CDR3 in DNA: TGCGCCAGCAGCTTGGCCGGAGGAGATCAGCCCCAGCATTTT. Its protein product is CASSLAGGDQPQHF.